Listed below are T cell receptor beta chains from one sample, sequenced in a study of a mutant IDH1 vaccine in newly diagnosed glioma. Antigen specificity for these receptors is unknown. The protocol was immunoSEQ multiplex PCR, while the TCRdb copy is restricted to in-frame clones and leaves out a portion. The sample carries some 60,000 clones, 90% recorded once. The sample consisted of PBMCs, taken from a glioma patient whose treatment included an IDH1 peptide vaccine. Receptors were obtained from a woman aged 40 to 50 with glioma. CDR3s include the opening cysteine and the closing phenylalanine or tryptophan. The order of the fields is clone size, V gene, CDR3 length, J gene, D gene, CDR3 protein, CDR3 DNA. A D gene is named only where the DNA matches it firmly. Clone size appears in some rows only: once, few, many, or a class for an expanded clone.

clone size: -
V gene: TRBV4-2
CDR3 length: 16
J gene: TRBJ1-4
D gene: TRBD1
CDR3 protein: CASSRGTGGRNEKLFF
CDR3 DNA: TGTGCCAGCAGCCGGGGGACAGGGGGGAGAAATGAAAAACTGTTTTTT

clone size: -
V gene: TRBV2
CDR3 length: 13
J gene: TRBJ1-5
D gene: TRBD1
CDR3 protein: CASSGTGNQPQHF
CDR3 DNA: TGTGCCAGCAGTGGGACAGGGAATCAGCCCCAGCATTTT

clone size: -
V gene: TRBV5-5
CDR3 length: 14
J gene: TRBJ1-2
D gene: TRBD1
CDR3 protein: CASSLAGGNYGYTF
CDR3 DNA: TGTGCCAGCAGCTTGGCAGGGGGAAACTATGGCTACACCTTC

clone size: -
V gene: TRBV4-1
CDR3 length: 16
J gene: TRBJ2-5
D gene: -
CDR3 protein: CASSQDGTGAFETQYF
CDR3 DNA: TGCGCCAGCAGCCAAGATGGGACTGGTGCGTTTGAGACCCAGTACTTC

clone size: once
V gene: TRBV7-9
CDR3 length: 13
J gene: TRBJ2-5
D gene: -
CDR3 protein: CASSTGLGETQYF
CDR3 DNA: TGTGCCAGCAGCACCGGGCTCGGGGAGACCCAGTACTTC

clone size: -
V gene: TRBV10-3
CDR3 length: 17
J gene: TRBJ2-1
D gene: TRBD2
CDR3 protein: CAIGGGLAGGPRNEQFF
CDR3 DNA: TGTGCCATCGGGGGGGGGCTAGCGGGAGGGCCGCGGAATGAGCAGTTCTTC

clone size: -
V gene: TRBV7-9
CDR3 length: 15
J gene: TRBJ1-1
D gene: TRBD1
CDR3 protein: CASSFPGQGNTEAFF
CDR3 DNA: TGTGCCAGCAGCTTCCCCGGACAGGGAAACACTGAAGCTTTCTTT

clone size: -
V gene: TRBV7-9
CDR3 length: 15
J gene: TRBJ2-3
D gene: -
CDR3 protein: CASSSPVVWGDTQYF
CDR3 DNA: TGTGCCAGCAGCTCCCCCGTGGTCTGGGGAGATACGCAGTATTTT

clone size: -
V gene: TRBV11-2
CDR3 length: 15
J gene: TRBJ2-3
D gene: -
CDR3 protein: CASSLEERRGDTQYF
CDR3 DNA: TGTGCCAGCAGCTTAGAGGAAAGGAGAGGGGATACGCAGTATTTT

clone size: -
V gene: TRBV4-1
CDR3 length: 18
J gene: TRBJ2-5
D gene: TRBD2
CDR3 protein: CASSQDRASGTLGETQYF
CDR3 DNA: TGCGCCAGCAGCCAAGATAGGGCTAGCGGGACCCTAGGGGAGACCCAGTACTTC